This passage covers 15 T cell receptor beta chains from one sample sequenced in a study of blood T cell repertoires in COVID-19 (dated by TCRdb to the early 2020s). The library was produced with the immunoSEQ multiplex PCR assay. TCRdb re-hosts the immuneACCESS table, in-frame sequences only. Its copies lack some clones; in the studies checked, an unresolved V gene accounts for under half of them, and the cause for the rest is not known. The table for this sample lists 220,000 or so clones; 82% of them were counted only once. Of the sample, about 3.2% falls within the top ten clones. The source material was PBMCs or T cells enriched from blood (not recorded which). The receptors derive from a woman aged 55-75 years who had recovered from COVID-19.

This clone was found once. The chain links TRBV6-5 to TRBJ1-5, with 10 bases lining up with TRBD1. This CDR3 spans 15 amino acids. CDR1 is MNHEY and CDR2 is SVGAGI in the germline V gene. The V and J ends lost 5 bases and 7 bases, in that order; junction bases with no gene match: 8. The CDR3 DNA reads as TGTGCCAGCAGTCAGGGGACAGGGGCGCGACAGCCCCAGCATTTT. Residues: CASSQGTGARQPQHF.

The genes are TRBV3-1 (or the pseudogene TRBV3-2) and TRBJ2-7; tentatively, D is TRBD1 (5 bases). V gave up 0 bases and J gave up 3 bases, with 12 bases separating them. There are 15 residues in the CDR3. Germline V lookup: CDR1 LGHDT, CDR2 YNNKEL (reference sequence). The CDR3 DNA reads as TGTGCCAGCAGCCAAGACTCCAGGGTTAACTACGAGCAGTACTTC. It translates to CASSQDSRVNYEQYF.

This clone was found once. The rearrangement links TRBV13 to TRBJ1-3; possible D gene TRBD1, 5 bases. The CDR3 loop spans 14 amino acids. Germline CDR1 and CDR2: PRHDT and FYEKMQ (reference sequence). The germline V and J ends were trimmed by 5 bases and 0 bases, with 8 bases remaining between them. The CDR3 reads CASSRGTSGNTIYF. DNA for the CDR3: TGTGCCAGCAGCCGCGGGACCTCTGGAAACACCATATATTTT.

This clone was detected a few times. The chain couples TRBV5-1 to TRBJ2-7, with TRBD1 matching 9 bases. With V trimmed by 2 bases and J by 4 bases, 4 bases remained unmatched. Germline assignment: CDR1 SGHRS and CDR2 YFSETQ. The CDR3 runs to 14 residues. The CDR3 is CASSFSGQGYEQYF. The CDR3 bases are TGCGCCAGCAGCTTTTCCGGACAGGGGTACGAGCAGTACTTC.

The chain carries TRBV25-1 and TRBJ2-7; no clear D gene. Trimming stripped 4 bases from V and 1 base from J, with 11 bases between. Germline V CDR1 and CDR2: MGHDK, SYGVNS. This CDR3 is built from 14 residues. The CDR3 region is CASSGLGTSYEQYF. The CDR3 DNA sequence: TGTGCCAGCAGTGGCCTAGGTACGTCCTACGAGCAGTACTTC.

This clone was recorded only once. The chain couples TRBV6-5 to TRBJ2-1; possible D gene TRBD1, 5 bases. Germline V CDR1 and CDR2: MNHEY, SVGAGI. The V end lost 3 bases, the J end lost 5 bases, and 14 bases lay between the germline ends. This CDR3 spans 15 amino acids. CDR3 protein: CASSYRQGDNNEQFF. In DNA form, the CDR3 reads TGTGCCAGCAGTTATCGGCAGGGTGACAACAATGAGCAGTTCTTC.

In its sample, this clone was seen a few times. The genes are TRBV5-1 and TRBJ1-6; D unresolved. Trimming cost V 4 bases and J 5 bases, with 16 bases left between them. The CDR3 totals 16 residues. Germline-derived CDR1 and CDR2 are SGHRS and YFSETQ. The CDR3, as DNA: TGCGCCAGCAGCATAAGGACGGGAAATAATAATTCACCCCTCCACTTT. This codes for CASSIRTGNNNSPLHF.

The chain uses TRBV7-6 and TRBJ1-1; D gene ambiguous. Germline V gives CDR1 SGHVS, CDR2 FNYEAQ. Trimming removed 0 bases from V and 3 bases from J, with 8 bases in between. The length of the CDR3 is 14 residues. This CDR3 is CASSLAVAYTEAFF. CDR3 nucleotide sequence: TGTGCCAGCAGCTTAGCGGTAGCTTACACTGAAGCTTTCTTT. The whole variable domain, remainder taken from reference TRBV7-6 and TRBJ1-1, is GAGVSQSPRYKVTKRGQDVALRCDPISGHVSLYWYRQALGQGPEFLTYFNYEAQQDKSGLPNDRFSAERPEGSISTLTIQRTEQRDSAMYRCASSLAVAYTEAFFGQGTRLTVV.

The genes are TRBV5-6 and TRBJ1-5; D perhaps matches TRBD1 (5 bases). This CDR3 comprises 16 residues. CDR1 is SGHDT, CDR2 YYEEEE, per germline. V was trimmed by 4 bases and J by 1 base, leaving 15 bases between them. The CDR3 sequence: CASSLYRQRSNQPQHF. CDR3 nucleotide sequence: TGTGCCAGCAGCCTTTACAGGCAAAGGAGCAATCAGCCCCAGCATTTT.

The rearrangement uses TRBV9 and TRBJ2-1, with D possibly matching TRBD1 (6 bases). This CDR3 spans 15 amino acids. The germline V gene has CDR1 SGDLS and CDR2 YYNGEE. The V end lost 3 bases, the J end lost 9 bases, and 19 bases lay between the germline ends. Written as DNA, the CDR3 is TGTGCCAGCAGCGCCATACAGGGTCCGGTCGGTGAGCAGTTCTTC. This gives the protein CASSAIQGPVGEQFF.

CDR3 nucleotides: TGTGCCAGCAGTGATTCACAGGGAGATGAGCAGTTCTTC. It yields the protein CASSDSQGDEQFF. The chain couples TRBV6-4 to TRBJ2-1, with a tentative D call TRBD1 (6 bases). The CDR3 runs 13 residues. Trimming pared 3 bases from V and 8 bases from J, leaving 11 bases between. Germline loops: CDR1 MRHNA, CDR2 SNTAGT.

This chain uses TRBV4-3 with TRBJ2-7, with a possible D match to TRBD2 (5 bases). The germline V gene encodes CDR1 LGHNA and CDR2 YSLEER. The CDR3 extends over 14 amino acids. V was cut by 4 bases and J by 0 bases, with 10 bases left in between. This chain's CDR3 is CASSPGINSYEQYF. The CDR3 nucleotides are TGCGCCAGCAGCCCCGGGATTAACTCCTACGAGCAGTACTTC.

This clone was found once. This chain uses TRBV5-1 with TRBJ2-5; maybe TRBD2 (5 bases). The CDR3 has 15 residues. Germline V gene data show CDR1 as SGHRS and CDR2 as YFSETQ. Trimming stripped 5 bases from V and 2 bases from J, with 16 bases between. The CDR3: CASSPEGRVQETQYF. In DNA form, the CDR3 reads TGCGCCAGCAGTCCCGAAGGGAGAGTTCAAGAGACCCAGTACTTC.

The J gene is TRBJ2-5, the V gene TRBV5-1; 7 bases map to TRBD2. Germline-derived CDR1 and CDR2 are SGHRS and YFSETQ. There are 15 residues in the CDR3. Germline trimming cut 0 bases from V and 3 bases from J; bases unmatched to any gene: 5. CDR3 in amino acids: CASSLGREGKETQYF. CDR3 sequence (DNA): TGCGCCAGCAGCTTGGGCAGGGAGGGAAAAGAGACCCAGTACTTC.

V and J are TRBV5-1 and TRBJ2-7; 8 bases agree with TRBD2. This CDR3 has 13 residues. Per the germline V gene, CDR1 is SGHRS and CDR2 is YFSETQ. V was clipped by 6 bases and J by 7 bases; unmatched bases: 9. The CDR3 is CASKGSGTVEQYF. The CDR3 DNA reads TGCGCCAGCAAGGGTAGCGGGACGGTGGAGCAGTACTTC.